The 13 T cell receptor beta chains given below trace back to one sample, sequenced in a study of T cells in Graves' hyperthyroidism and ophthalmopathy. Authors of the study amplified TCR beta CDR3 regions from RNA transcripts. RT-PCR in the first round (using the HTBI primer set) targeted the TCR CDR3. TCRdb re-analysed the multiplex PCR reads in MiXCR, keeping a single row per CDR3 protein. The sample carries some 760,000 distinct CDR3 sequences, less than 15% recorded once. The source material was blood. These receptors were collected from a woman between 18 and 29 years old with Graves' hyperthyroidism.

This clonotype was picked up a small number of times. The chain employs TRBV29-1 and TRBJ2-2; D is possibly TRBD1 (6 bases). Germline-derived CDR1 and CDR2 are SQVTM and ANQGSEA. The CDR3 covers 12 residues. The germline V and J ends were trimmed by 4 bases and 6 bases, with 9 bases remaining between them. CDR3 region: CSVGQDSGELFF. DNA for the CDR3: TGCAGCGTTGGACAGGATTCCGGGGAGCTGTTTTTT.

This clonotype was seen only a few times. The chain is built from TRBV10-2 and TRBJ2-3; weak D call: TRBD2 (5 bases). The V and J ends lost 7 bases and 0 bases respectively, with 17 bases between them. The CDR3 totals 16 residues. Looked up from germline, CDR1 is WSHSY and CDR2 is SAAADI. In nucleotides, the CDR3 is TGCGCCAGCACCCATCTAGCAAGCTTTAGCACAGATACGCAGTATTTT. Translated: CASTHLASFSTDTQYF.

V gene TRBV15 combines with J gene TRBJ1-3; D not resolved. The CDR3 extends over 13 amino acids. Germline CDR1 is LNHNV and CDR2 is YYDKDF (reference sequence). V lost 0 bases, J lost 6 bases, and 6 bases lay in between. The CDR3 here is CATSRDLTNTIYF. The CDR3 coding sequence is TGTGCCACCAGCAGAGATCTCACAAACACCATATATTTT.

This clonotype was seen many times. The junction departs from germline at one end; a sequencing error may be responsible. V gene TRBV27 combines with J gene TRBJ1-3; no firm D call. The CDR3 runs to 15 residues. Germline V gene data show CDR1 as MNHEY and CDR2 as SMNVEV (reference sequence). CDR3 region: CASSVSFGSGNTIYF. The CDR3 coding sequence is TGTGCCAGCAGTGTATCCTTTGGCTCTGGAAACACCATATATTTT.

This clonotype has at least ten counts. The CDR3: CASRHRDGSYEQYF. DNA for the CDR3: TGTGCCAGCAGGCACCGGGACGGTTCCTACGAGCAGTACTTC. The genes are TRBV2 and TRBJ2-7; D tentatively reads TRBD1 or TRBD2 (5 bases each). The CDR3 runs 14 residues. CDR1 is SNHLY and CDR2 is FYNNEI in the germline V gene. Trimming took 6 bases from V and 1 from J, leaving 13 bases between them.

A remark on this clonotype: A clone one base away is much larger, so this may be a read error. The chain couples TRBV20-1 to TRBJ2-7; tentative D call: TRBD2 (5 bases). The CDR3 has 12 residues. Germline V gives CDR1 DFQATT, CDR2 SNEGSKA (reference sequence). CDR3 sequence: CSANQDSYEQCF. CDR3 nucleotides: TGCAGTGCAAATCAGGACTCCTACGAGCAGTGCTTC.

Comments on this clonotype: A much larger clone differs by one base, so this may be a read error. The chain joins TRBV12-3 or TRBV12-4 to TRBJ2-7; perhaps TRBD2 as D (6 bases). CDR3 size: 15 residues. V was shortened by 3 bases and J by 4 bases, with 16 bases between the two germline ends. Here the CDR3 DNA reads TGTGCCAGCAGTTTTGGCGGGGCAGGGCGGTACGAGCAGTACTTC. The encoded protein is CASSFGGAGRYEQYF.

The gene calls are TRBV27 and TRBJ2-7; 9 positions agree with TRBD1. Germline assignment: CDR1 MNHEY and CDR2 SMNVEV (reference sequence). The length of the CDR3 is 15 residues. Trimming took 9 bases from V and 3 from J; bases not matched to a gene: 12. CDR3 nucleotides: TGTGCCAGTCTAGCTTTGGGACAGGGAATCTACGAGCAGTACTTC. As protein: CASLALGQGIYEQYF.

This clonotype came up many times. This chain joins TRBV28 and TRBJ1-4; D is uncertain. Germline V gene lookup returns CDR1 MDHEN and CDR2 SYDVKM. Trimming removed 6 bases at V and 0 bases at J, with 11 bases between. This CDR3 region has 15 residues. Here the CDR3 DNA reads TGTGCCAGCAGGGACCAAGGGACAACTAATGAAAAACTGTTTTTT. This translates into CASRDQGTTNEKLFF.

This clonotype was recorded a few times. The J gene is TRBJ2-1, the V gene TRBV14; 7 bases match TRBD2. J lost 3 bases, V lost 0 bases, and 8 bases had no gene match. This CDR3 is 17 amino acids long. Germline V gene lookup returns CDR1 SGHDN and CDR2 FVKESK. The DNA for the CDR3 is TGTGCCAGCAGCCAAGACTTAACTAGCGAATTCTACAATGAGCAGTTCTTC. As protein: CASSQDLTSEFYNEQFF.

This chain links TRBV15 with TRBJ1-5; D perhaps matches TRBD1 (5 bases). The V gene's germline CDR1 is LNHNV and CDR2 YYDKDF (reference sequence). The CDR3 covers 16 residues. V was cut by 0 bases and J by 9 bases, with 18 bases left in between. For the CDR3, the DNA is TGTGCCACCAGCAGAGATTGGGGCCCTACCCAGTCGCCCCAGCATTTT. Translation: CATSRDWGPTQSPQHF.

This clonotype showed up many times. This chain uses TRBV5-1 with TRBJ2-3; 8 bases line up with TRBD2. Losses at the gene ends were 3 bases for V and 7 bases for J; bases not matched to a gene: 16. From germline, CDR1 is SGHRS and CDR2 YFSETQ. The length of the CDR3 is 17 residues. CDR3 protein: CASSSHAGREAPYTQYF. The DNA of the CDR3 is TGCGCCAGCAGCTCTCACGCGGGGCGGGAGGCCCCGTATACGCAGTATTTT. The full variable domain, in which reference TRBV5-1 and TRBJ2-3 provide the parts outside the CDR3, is KAGVTQTPRYLIKTRGQQVTLSCSPISGHRSVSWYQQTPGQGLQFLFEYFSETQRNKGNFPGRFSGRQFSNSRSEMNVSTLELGDSALYLCASSSHAGREAPYTQYFGPGTRLTVL.

CDR3 sequence reads: CASTASDGGSGVSPRGEQFF. DNA for the CDR3: TGTGCCAGCACCGCTTCAGATGGGGGATCGGGAGTCTCCCCCCGCGGTGAGCAGTTCTTC. V usage is TRBV2 and J usage is TRBJ2-1; a weak D match, TRBD2 (6 bases). Germline assignment: CDR1 SNHLY and CDR2 FYNNEI. The germline V and J ends were trimmed by 7 bases and 9 bases, with 37 bases remaining between them. CDR3 length: 20 amino acids.